This is a list of T cell receptor beta chains from one sample in a study of T cell responses to AZD1222 COVID-19 vaccine. Only in-frame clones appear in the TCRdb table, and some are missing; sequencing was by immunoSEQ multiplex PCR. Altogether 95,000 to 150,000 clones are present, about 90% being singletons, with the ten largest covering about 4.5%. Specimen: peripheral blood, collected on day 0 of AZD1222 vaccination. The receptors shown here come from an adult in good health. Each CDR3 is given with its conserved first and last residue. The order of the fields is V gene, J gene, clone size, D gene, CDR3 DNA, CDR3 protein. A D gene is named only where the DNA matches it firmly. Some rows have no size entry. The others give once, few or many, or a class for an expanded clone.

v_gene: TRBV28
j_gene: TRBJ1-1
abundance: .
d_gene: TRBD1
CDR3nt: TGTGCCAGCGGGACAGGGCCGAACACTGAAGCTTTCTTT
CDR3aa: CASGTGPNTEAFF

v_gene: TRBV19
j_gene: TRBJ2-1
abundance: .
d_gene: .
CDR3nt: TGTGCCAGTAGTATAGTTGCAGGGGAACATGAGCAGTTCTTC
CDR3aa: CASSIVAGEHEQFF

v_gene: TRBV5-5
j_gene: TRBJ2-2
abundance: once
d_gene: .
CDR3nt: TGTGCCAGCAGCTTGGCGGAGACAGACACCGGGGAGCTGTTTTTT
CDR3aa: CASSLAETDTGELFF

v_gene: TRBV7-9
j_gene: TRBJ2-5
abundance: .
d_gene: .
CDR3nt: TGTGCCAGCAGCTTAGCGGGGGTGGCCCAAGAGACCCAGTACTTC
CDR3aa: CASSLAGVAQETQYF

v_gene: TRBV28
j_gene: TRBJ2-7
abundance: .
d_gene: .
CDR3nt: TGTGCCAGCAGAACTAGTTCCGTATACGAGCAGTACTTC
CDR3aa: CASRTSSVYEQYF

v_gene: TRBV19
j_gene: TRBJ2-7
abundance: .
d_gene: TRBD2
CDR3nt: TGTGCCAGTAGCCTGACTAGCGGGAGTTCCTACGAGCAGTACTTC
CDR3aa: CASSLTSGSSYEQYF

v_gene: TRBV19
j_gene: TRBJ1-3
abundance: .
d_gene: TRBD1
CDR3nt: TGTGCCAGTATTAGTGTCCGGTGGGAGGGGGCGGAGGACACCATATATTTT
CDR3aa: CASISVRWEGAEDTIYF

v_gene: TRBV5-1
j_gene: TRBJ2-3
abundance: .
d_gene: TRBD2
CDR3nt: TGCGCCAGCAGCTCCGGGACTAGCAGTAGCACAGATACGCAGTATTTT
CDR3aa: CASSSGTSSSTDTQYF

v_gene: TRBV19
j_gene: TRBJ1-4
abundance: .
d_gene: TRBD1
CDR3nt: TGTGCCAGTAGTGTCAGGGGGATACCGATTGCAACTAATGAAAAACTGTTTTTT
CDR3aa: CASSVRGIPIATNEKLFF

v_gene: TRBV5-8
j_gene: TRBJ1-4
abundance: .
d_gene: .
CDR3nt: TGTGCCAGCAGCTTGCCAGGGTCAACTAATGAAAAACTGTTTTTT
CDR3aa: CASSLPGSTNEKLFF

v_gene: TRBV28
j_gene: TRBJ1-5
abundance: .
d_gene: .
CDR3nt: TGTGCCAGCAGGCGACCGAGACAGGCTAATCAGCCCCAGCATTTT
CDR3aa: CASRRPRQANQPQHF